This entry concerns a single TCR beta chain. Its antigen is undetermined. The data originate from a study of cytomegalovirus exposure and HLA in healthy donors. Points from the study as a whole: Presence/absence results assume similar sequencing depth per donor, which may not hold. In a later analysis, a missense DCLRE1C variant was linked to TCR beta V- and J-gene trimming.

Donors counted as nominally healthy when sampled, yet unrecorded immune exposures were likely. Germline V lookup: CDR1 SEHNR, CDR2 FQNEAQ (reference sequence). V lost 0 bases, J lost 3 bases, and 17 bases lay in between. The CDR3 loop spans 17 amino acids. The PCR made use of 60 Vbeta and 13 Jbeta primers. The assay was immunoSEQ multiplex PCR, and TCRdb's table has in-frame clones only and misses some. The table has about 80,000 clones, roughly 65% seen once. Specimen: PBMCs. The clonotype originates from a male donor in good health and CMV-seropositive. J is TRBJ1-1 and V is TRBV7-9, with a weak D call TRBD1 (5 bases). The CDR3 is CASSLAGGDWEDTEAFF. In DNA, the CDR3 is TGTGCCAGCAGCTTAGCGGGGGGGGACTGGGAGGACACTGAAGCTTTCTTT.